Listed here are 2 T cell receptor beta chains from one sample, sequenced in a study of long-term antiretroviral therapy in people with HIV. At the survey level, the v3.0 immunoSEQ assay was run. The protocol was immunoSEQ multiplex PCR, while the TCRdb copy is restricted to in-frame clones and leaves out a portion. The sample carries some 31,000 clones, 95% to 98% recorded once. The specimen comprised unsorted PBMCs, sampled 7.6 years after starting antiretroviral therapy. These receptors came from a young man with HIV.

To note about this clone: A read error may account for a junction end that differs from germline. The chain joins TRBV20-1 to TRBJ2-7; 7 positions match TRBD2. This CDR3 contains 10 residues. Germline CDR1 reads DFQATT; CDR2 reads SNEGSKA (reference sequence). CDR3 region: CSARGRGTNF. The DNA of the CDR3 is TGCAGTGCTAGAGGGCGGGGGACGAACTTC.

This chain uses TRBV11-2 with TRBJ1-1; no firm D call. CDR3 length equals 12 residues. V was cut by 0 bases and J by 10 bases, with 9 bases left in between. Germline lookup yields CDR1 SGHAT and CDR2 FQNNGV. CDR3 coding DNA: TGTGCCAGCAGCTTAGAGCAGGATCCAGCTTTCTTT. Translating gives CASSLEQDPAFF.